This T cell receptor (beta chain) came from a study of blood T cell repertoires in COVID-19. Study in general: Both acute and convalescent COVID-19 samples were obtained from the United States, Italy and Spain.

Some clones are missing from TCRdb's copy, which holds only in-frame ones; the method was immunoSEQ multiplex PCR. The sample includes 150,000 to 170,000 clones, about 90% of them seen just once. CDR1 KGHSH and CDR2 LQKENI come from the germline V gene. The germline V and J ends were trimmed by 0 bases and 5 bases, with 16 bases remaining between them. The CDR3 is made up of 16 amino acids. This clonotype was sampled from a man over 45 with acute or convalescent COVID-19. Sequencing was done on a sample of peripheral blood. This rearrangement joins TRBV18 to TRBJ1-1; D unresolved. CDR3 amino acids: CASSPPRQASVTEAFF. CDR3 coding DNA: TGTGCCAGCTCACCACCAAGGCAGGCCTCCGTGACTGAAGCTTTCTTT.